Shown below are 25 T cell receptor beta chains from a single sample sequenced in a study of CD8 T cells in ankylosing spondylitis. Whole-study findings and limits: Seemingly characteristic of ankylosing spondylitis blood was a TCR beta motif consisting of about 8 highly homologous variants.

TCRdb reanalysed the 5' RACE reads using MiXCR and keeps one entry per CDR3 protein. The sample comprises hundreds of thousands of distinct CDR3 sequences, roughly 13% of which are singletons, and over 6.5% rests with the top ten. For these receptors, no antigen is known. The sample comprised blood, either unsorted or a sorted T cell fraction (not recorded which). The receptors were gathered from a male donor with ankylosing spondylitis.

This clonotype was detected only a few times. V gene TRBV12-3 or TRBV12-4 combines with J gene TRBJ1-4; D not certain. CDR3 length equals 14 residues. Trimming removed 7 bases at V and 3 bases at J, with 12 bases between. CDR3 sequence reads: CASMSGGANEKLFF. CDR3 coding DNA: TGTGCCAGCATGTCGGGCGGGGCTAATGAAAAACTGTTTTTT.

This chain uses TRBV3-1 with TRBJ2-5; no clear D gene. The germline V gene encodes CDR1 LGHDT and CDR2 YNNKEL (reference sequence). With 3 bases removed from V and 5 bases from J, the gap between germline ends came to 7 bases. The CDR3 is 12 residues long. DNA of the CDR3: TGTGCCAGCAGCCATAGACGGGAGACCCAGTACTTC. Translated: CASSHRRETQYF.

This chain links TRBV5-6 with TRBJ1-1; no clear D gene. The V gene lost 5 bases and the J gene lost 0 bases, with 8 bases spanning the gap. This CDR3 spans 13 amino acids. Germline V gene data show CDR1 as SGHDT and CDR2 as YYEEEE. The CDR3 DNA is TGTGCCAGCAGGGCCGGAGTGAACACTGAAGCTTTCTTT. Residues: CASRAGVNTEAFF.

This chain connects TRBV7-9 to TRBJ2-1, with 7 nucleotides matching TRBD1. This CDR3 region has 14 residues. Per the germline V gene, CDR1 is SEHNR and CDR2 is FQNEAQ (reference sequence). The V gene end was trimmed by 7 bases and the J gene end by 7 bases; junction bases not matched to a gene: 10. The CDR3 DNA follows: TGTGCCAGCACCCAAACCGGGACAGCTAATGAGCAGTTCTTC. Amino acid sequence: CASTQTGTANEQFF.

This rearrangement joins TRBV12-3 or TRBV12-4 to TRBJ2-3, with 7 bases fitting TRBD1. J gave up 1 base and V 8 bases, and 6 bases lay outside the gene matches. This CDR3 has 14 amino acids. CDR3 sequence reads: CASRRDSGTDTQYF. CDR3 in DNA: TGTGCCAGCCGACGGGACAGCGGCACAGATACGCAGTATTTT.

CDR3 DNA sequence: TGCGCCAGCAGCCAGTGGACGGCGACCCGTGAAGCTTTCTTT. Translated: CASSQWTATREAFF. This chain uses TRBV4-1 with TRBJ1-1, with D uncertain. This CDR3 spans 14 amino acids. The V gene's germline CDR1 is MGHRA and CDR2 YSYEKL. V lost 3 bases to trimming and J lost 7 bases, with 15 bases between them.

The genes are TRBV7-9 and TRBJ2-5, with 9 bases matching TRBD1. CDR1 SEHNR and CDR2 FQNEAQ come from the germline V gene (reference sequence). With 2 bases clipped from V and 4 bases from J, the junction kept 5 bases outside the gene matches. CDR3 length equals 15 residues. DNA for the CDR3: TGTGCCAGCAGCTTACTGACAGGGGGAGGAGAGACCCAGTACTTC. Translated: CASSLLTGGGETQYF. The full variable domain, in which reference TRBV7-9 and TRBJ2-5 provide the parts outside the CDR3, is DTGVSQNPRHKITKRGQNVTFRCDPISEHNRLYWYRQTLGQGPEFLTYFQNEAQLEKSRLLSDRFSAERPKGSFSTLEIQRTEQGDSAMYLCASSLLTGGGETQYFGPGTRLLVL.

The rearrangement joins TRBV20-1 to TRBJ1-2; D not resolved. In germline, CDR1 is DFQATT, CDR2 SNEGSKA (reference sequence). Trimming removed 0 bases at V and 2 bases at J, with 7 bases between. The CDR3 length is 13 residues. The CDR3 region has the DNA TGCAGTGCTAGAGATCGACAAAACTATGGCTACACCTTC. Protein sequence: CSARDRQNYGYTF.

This clonotype was recorded at least ten times. V and J are TRBV5-1 and TRBJ2-2; the D is unclear. The germline V and J ends were trimmed by 4 bases and 1 base, with 11 bases remaining between them. Germline V gives CDR1 SGHRS, CDR2 YFSETQ. This CDR3 has 15 residues. The CDR3 region is CASSKDGQNTGELFF. The CDR3 DNA reads as TGCGCCAGCAGCAAGGACGGCCAGAACACCGGGGAGCTGTTTTTT. Using reference TRBV5-1 and TRBJ2-2 for the parts outside the CDR3, the full variable domain is KAGVTQTPRYLIKTRGQQVTLSCSPISGHRSVSWYQQTPGQGLQFLFEYFSETQRNKGNFPGRFSGRQFSNSRSEMNVSTLELGDSALYLCASSKDGQNTGELFFGEGSRLTVL.

At least ten counts were recorded for this clonotype. This chain joins TRBV5-1 and TRBJ1-5; D is uncertain. The CDR3 covers 14 residues. V was pared by 0 bases and J by 7 bases, with 11 bases between. Germline assignment: CDR1 SGHRS and CDR2 YFSETQ. The CDR3 reads CASSLEGRTQPQHF. The CDR3 DNA follows: TGCGCCAGCAGCTTGGAAGGGCGAACCCAGCCCCAGCATTTT. Full variable domain (outside the CDR3, taken from reference TRBV5-1 and TRBJ1-5): KAGVTQTPRYLIKTRGQQVTLSCSPISGHRSVSWYQQTPGQGLQFLFEYFSETQRNKGNFPGRFSGRQFSNSRSEMNVSTLELGDSALYLCASSLEGRTQPQHFGDGTRLSIL.

There are a few counts of this clonotype. This chain joins TRBV5-1 and TRBJ2-1; possibly TRBD1 or TRBD2 for D (5 bases each). The V gene's germline CDR1 is SGHRS and CDR2 YFSETQ. CDR3 length: 15 residues. Trimming removed 4 bases from V and 1 base from J, with 12 bases in between. The CDR3, as DNA: TGCGCCAGCAGCCCGAGGGGTATTTCCTACAATGAGCAGTTCTTC. Its protein is CASSPRGISYNEQFF.

The rearrangement uses TRBV25-1 and TRBJ2-2; D is undetermined. Germline V gene lookup returns CDR1 MGHDK and CDR2 SYGVNS. Trimming took 5 bases from V and 0 from J, leaving 16 bases between them. The CDR3 length is 17 residues. The CDR3 is CASSPSVGYTNTGELFF. As DNA, the CDR3 is TGTGCCAGCAGTCCCTCCGTCGGGTATACGAACACCGGGGAGCTGTTTTTT.

V usage is TRBV3-1 and J usage is TRBJ1-2, with TRBD1 matching 8 bases. The germline gives CDR1 LGHDT, CDR2 YNNKEL (reference sequence). V dropped 5 bases and J dropped 3; count of bases not matched to a gene: 14. This CDR3 region has 17 residues. The CDR3 is CASSSTYLVQGDYGYTF. CDR3 bases: TGTGCCAGCAGCTCTACCTACTTAGTACAGGGGGACTATGGCTACACCTTC.

This clonotype was counted between two and nine times. The chain joins TRBV7-9 to TRBJ2-7; D is undetermined. V was cut by 4 bases and J by 2 bases, with 9 bases left in between. CDR1 and CDR2 (germline): SEHNR, FQNEAQ (reference sequence). This CDR3 region has 13 residues. The CDR3 bases are TGTGCCAGCAGCTCTATTTACGCCTACGAGCAGTACTTC. This sequence encodes CASSSIYAYEQYF.

V and J are TRBV20-1 and TRBJ1-2; D is perhaps TRBD1 (6 bases). CDR3 length: 13 amino acids. The germline V gene has CDR1 DFQATT and CDR2 SNEGSKA (reference sequence). Trimming shortened V by 3 bases and J by 8 bases, and 16 bases separated the two germline ends. For the CDR3, the DNA is TGCAGTGCTAGGGCTCAGGCAGGGGACGGCTACACCTTC. Its translation is CSARAQAGDGYTF.

This clonotype has at least ten counts. The V call is TRBV25-1, the J call TRBJ1-6; D is undetermined. The CDR3 is 13 amino acids. Trimming cost V 6 bases and J 7 bases, with 10 bases left between them. Germline CDR1 and CDR2: MGHDK and SYGVNS. The CDR3, as DNA: TGTGCCAGCAGGGACCGCGTGAATTCACCCCTCCACTTT. Translation: CASRDRVNSPLHF.

The chain has TRBV5-1 and TRBJ2-3, with TRBD2 identical over 9 bases. From germline, CDR1 is SGHRS and CDR2 YFSETQ. Trimming at V came to 4 bases and at J to 4 bases, leaving 13 bases not matched to a gene. The CDR3 spans 17 residues. The CDR3 DNA sequence: TGCGCCAGCAGCCCTCAGGGTAGCGGGAGTGAGGCAGATACGCAGTATTTT. It yields the protein CASSPQGSGSEADTQYF.

This clonotype was observed a few times. The chain is built from TRBV20-1 and TRBJ1-6, with D possibly matching TRBD1 (5 bases). Trimming removed 0 bases at V and 8 bases at J, with 11 bases between. Germline CDR1 is DFQATT and CDR2 is SNEGSKA (reference sequence). CDR3 size: 14 residues. CDR3 protein: CSARDGDGDSPLHF. The CDR3 DNA sequence: TGCAGTGCTAGAGATGGGGACGGGGATTCACCCCTCCACTTT.

This clonotype has just a few counts. The chain couples TRBV5-1 to TRBJ2-2, with a possible D match to TRBD1 (5 bases). Per the germline V gene, CDR1 is SGHRS and CDR2 is YFSETQ. CDR3 length equals 15 residues. Trimming shortened V by 2 bases and J by 1 base, and 9 bases separated the two germline ends. The CDR3 DNA sequence: TGCGCCAGCAGCTTAACCAGGGTGAACACCGGGGAGCTGTTTTTT. Its translation: CASSLTRVNTGELFF. Supplemented by reference TRBV5-1 and TRBJ2-2, the full variable domain reads KAGVTQTPRYLIKTRGQQVTLSCSPISGHRSVSWYQQTPGQGLQFLFEYFSETQRNKGNFPGRFSGRQFSNSRSEMNVSTLELGDSALYLCASSLTRVNTGELFFGEGSRLTVL.

This clonotype appeared a few times. The V call is TRBV9, the J call TRBJ2-7, with D maybe TRBD2 (5 bases). Trimming cost V 3 bases and J 2 bases, with 15 bases left between them. CDR3 length: 15 residues. The germline V gene has CDR1 SGDLS and CDR2 YYNGEE. CDR3: CASSARGGSPYEQYF. The CDR3 DNA reads TGTGCCAGCAGCGCTAGAGGAGGAAGCCCCTACGAGCAGTACTTC.

This clonotype was seen many times. This rearrangement joins TRBV20-1 to TRBJ1-1; D remains ambiguous. CDR1 is DFQATT and CDR2 is SNEGSKA in the germline V gene (reference sequence). V was clipped by 2 bases and J by 3 bases, with 10 bases between them. This CDR3 has 13 residues. CDR3 nucleotide sequence: TGCAGTGCTAGAAAGTTTCAGGACACTGAAGCTTTCTTT. Residues: CSARKFQDTEAFF.

This clonotype was seen repeatedly, ten times or more. The V call is TRBV12-3 or TRBV12-4, the J call TRBJ1-2; TRBD1 aligns across 7 bases. The CDR3 is made up of 14 amino acids. Trimming cost V 6 bases and J 4 bases; bases outside gene matches: 8. The CDR3 sequence: CASRDTGTVYGYTF. The DNA of the CDR3 is TGTGCCAGCAGAGATACCGGGACAGTCTATGGCTACACCTTC.

The gene calls are TRBV7-9 and TRBJ1-4; TRBD1 matches 8 bases. CDR1 and CDR2 from the germline V gene are SEHNR and FQNEAQ (reference sequence). The CDR3 covers 14 residues. The V gene end was trimmed by 4 bases and the J gene end by 6 bases; junction bases not matched to a gene: 4. CDR3 DNA sequence: TGTGCCAGCAGCTCTAACAGGGGGGATGAAAAACTGTTTTTT. Translation gives CASSSNRGDEKLFF. Together with reference TRBV7-9 and TRBJ1-4, the CDR3 gives the full variable domain: DTGVSQNPRHKITKRGQNVTFRCDPISEHNRLYWYRQTLGQGPEFLTYFQNEAQLEKSRLLSDRFSAERPKGSFSTLEIQRTEQGDSAMYLCASSSNRGDEKLFFGSGTQLSVL.

This clonotype came up a few times. The chain joins TRBV7-2 to TRBJ1-2, with 8 bases identical to TRBD1. V trimming: 5 bases; J trimming: 8 bases; junction bases outside the gene matches: 10. From germline, CDR1 is SGHTA and CDR2 FQGNSA. The CDR3 has 14 residues. This CDR3 reads CASSPPDRGWGYTF. The CDR3, as DNA: TGTGCCAGCAGCCCACCAGACAGGGGTTGGGGCTACACCTTC.

The sample holds a few counts of this clonotype. The chain carries TRBV3-1 and TRBJ2-3; D could derive from TRBD1 or TRBD2 (5 bases each). Germline CDR1 is LGHDT and CDR2 is YNNKEL (reference sequence). The CDR3 consists of 14 residues. Trimming left V 1 base short and J 2 bases short, with 7 bases between. DNA for the CDR3: TGTGCCAGCAGCCAAGGGGGGAACACAGATACGCAGTATTTT. Its protein product is CASSQGGNTDTQYF.